The rows below give T cell receptor beta chains drawn from one sample of a study of post-analysis software for immune sequencing data. TCRdb re-derived calls from the PCR reads in MiXCR, one entry per CDR3 protein. Altogether about 570,000 distinct CDR3 sequences are present, roughly 34% being singletons, with the ten largest covering about 6%. The material sequenced was blood. Source of these receptors: a girl aged 2 to 17 with multiple sclerosis. CDR3s leave out the opening cysteine and the closing phenylalanine or tryptophan.

J: TRBJ2-7
V: TRBV20-1
CDR3: SASSGPGDEQY

J: TRBJ2-4
V: TRBV6-6
CDR3: ASSYELAGAGGNIQY

J: TRBJ2-2
V: TRBV5-1
CDR3: ASSLDAGNTGERF

J: TRBJ2-7
V: TRBV5-1
CDR3: ASSLGEERFYEQY

J: TRBJ1-4
V: TRBV4-2
CDR3: ASSLQNWAGGLF

J: TRBJ2-3
V: TRBV20-1
CDR3: SAPRDGGADTQY

J: NA
V: TRBV5-6
CDR3: ASSLGGGGSETQY

J: TRBJ2-1
V: TRBV5-5
CDR3: ASSLEWGLYNEQF

J: TRBJ2-1
V: TRBV24-1
CDR3: ATSDIAGLDNEQF

J: TRBJ2-1
V: TRBV2
CDR3: ASIGPSGGVLEQF

J: TRBJ2-5
V: TRBV20-1
CDR3: SARDPGGNGETQY

J: TRBJ2-1
V: TRBV6-5
CDR3: ASSSGGRDEQF

J: TRBJ2-3
V: TRBV2
CDR3: ASSRTGYTDTQY

J: TRBJ1-1
V: TRBV5-1
CDR3: ASSWRTGKDTEAF

J: TRBJ1-2
V: TRBV12-3/TRBV12-4
CDR3: ASSWGQNYGYT

J: TRBJ2-2
V: TRBV5-1
CDR3: ASRLNTGELF

J: TRBJ1-5
V: TRBV27
CDR3: ASSPTGKGSNQPQH

J: TRBJ2-3
V: TRBV6-2/TRBV6-3
CDR3: ASSRHQGATDTQY

J: TRBJ1-5
V: TRBV3-1
CDR3: ASGVGGEGNQPQH

J: TRBJ2-5
V: TRBV10-3
CDR3: AITDRGGETQY

J: TRBJ2-1
V: TRBV6-1
CDR3: ASTRDFGGNEQF

J: NA
V: TRBV29-1
CDR3: SVEDQGSPMGTQY

J: TRBJ1-6
V: TRBV5-1
CDR3: ASSLGGASGSPLH

J: TRBJ2-7
V: TRBV9
CDR3: ASSVSFRSYEQY

J: TRBJ2-3
V: TRBV6-5
CDR3: ASIDPSRDTQY

J: TRBJ1-6
V: TRBV20-1
CDR3: SARDWGSGSTFGSPLH

J: TRBJ2-7
V: TRBV6-1
CDR3: ASSEPMDRDSYEQY

J: TRBJ2-3
V: TRBV3-1
CDR3: ASSKDRATDTQY

J: TRBJ1-1
V: TRBV6-1
CDR3: ASSEARRLAGNTEAF

J: TRBJ1-3
V: TRBV5-1
CDR3: ASSLVADLVDTIY